Described below is a single TCR beta chain sequence and its context. This sample was included in a study of OX40 agonist ivuxolimab in advanced cancers. Study details: Partial responses were recorded for three patients, including one with hepatocellular carcinoma and two with cutaneous melanoma.

Using immunoSEQ multiplex PCR, the repertoire was profiled, and TCRdb retains in-frame clones only, with some absent. The table includes tens of thousands of clones, more than 80% detected once. Sequences were derived from CD4+ or CD8+ T cells sorted from blood, sampled in a trial of the OX40 agonist ivuxolimab. This receptor was obtained from an adult with an advanced solid tumor such as melanoma, head and neck, liver or kidney cancer.

CDR3 coding DNA: TGTGCCTGGAGTGGCGGGCGTGACACTGAAGCTTTCTTT. Translated, it gives CAWSGGRDTEAFF. The chain carries TRBV30 and TRBJ1-1; no clear D gene. The CDR3 covers 13 residues. Germline CDR1 reads GTSNPN; CDR2 reads SVGIG (reference sequence). Trimming took off 1 base at V and 3 bases at J, with 9 bases between the two ends.